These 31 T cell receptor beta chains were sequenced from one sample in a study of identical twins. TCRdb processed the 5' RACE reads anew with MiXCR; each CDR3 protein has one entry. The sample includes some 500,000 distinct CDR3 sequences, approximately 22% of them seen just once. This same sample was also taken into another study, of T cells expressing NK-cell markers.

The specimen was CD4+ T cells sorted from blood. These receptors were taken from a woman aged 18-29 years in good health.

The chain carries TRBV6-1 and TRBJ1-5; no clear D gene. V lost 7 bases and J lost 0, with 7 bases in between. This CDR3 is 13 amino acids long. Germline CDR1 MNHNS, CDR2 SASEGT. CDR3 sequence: CASTSNSNQPQHF. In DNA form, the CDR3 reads TGTGCCAGCACCAGCAATAGCAATCAGCCCCAGCATTTT.

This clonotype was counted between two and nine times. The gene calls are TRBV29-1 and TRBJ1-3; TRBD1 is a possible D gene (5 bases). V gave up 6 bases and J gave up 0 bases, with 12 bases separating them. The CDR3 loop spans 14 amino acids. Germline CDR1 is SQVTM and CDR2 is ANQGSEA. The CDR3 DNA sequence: TGCAGCGTGGGGACGGGGAGCTCTGGAAACACCATATATTTT. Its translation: CSVGTGSSGNTIYF.

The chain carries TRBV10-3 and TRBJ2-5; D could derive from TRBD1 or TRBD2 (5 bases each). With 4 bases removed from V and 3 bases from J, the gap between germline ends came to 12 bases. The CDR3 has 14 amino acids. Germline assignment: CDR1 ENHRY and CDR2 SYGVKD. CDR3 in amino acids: CAISAGRPEETQYF. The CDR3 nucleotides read TGTGCCATCAGTGCGGGACGACCAGAAGAGACCCAGTACTTC.

For the CDR3, the DNA is TGCAGTGCTAGAACAGGGTCGACGTACGAGCAGTACTTC. As protein: CSARTGSTYEQYF. The rearrangement uses TRBV20-1 and TRBJ2-7, with D possibly matching TRBD1 (6 bases). The germline CDR1 and CDR2 sequences are DFQATT and SNEGSKA (reference sequence). The CDR3 covers 13 residues. V lost 2 bases and J lost 4, with 12 bases in between.

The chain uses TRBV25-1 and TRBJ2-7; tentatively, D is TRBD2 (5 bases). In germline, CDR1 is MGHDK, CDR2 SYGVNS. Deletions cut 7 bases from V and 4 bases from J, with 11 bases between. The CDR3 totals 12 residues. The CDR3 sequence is CASTRDGYEQYF. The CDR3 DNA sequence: TGTGCCAGCACTCGGGATGGGTACGAGCAGTACTTC.

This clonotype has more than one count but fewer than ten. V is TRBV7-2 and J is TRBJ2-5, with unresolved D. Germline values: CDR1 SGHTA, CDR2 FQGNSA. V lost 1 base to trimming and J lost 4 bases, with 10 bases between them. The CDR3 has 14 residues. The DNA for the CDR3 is TGTGCCAGCAGCTTAGGCAGCGTGAGAGAGACCCAGTACTTC. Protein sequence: CASSLGSVRETQYF.

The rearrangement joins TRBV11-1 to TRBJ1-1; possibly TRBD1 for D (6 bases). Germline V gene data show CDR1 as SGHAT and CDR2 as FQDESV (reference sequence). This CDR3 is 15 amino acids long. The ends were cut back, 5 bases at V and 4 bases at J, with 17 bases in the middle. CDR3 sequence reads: CASSPPEGVSTEAFF. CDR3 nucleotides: TGTGCCAGCAGCCCTCCTGAGGGGGTGAGCACTGAAGCTTTCTTT.

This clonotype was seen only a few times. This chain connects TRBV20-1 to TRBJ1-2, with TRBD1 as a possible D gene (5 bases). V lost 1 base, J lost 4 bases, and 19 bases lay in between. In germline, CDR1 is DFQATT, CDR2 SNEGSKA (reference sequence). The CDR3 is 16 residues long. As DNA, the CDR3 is TGCAGTGCTAGAGGGGACCTCGGGGTAAGGGCCTATGGCTACACCTTC. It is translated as CSARGDLGVRAYGYTF.

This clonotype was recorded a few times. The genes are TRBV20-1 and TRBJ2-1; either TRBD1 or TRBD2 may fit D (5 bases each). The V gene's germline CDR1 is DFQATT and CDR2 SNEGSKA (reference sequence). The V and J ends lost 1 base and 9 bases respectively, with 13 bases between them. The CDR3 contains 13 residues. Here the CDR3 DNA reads TGCAGTGCTAGAGCGGGACCCCCGGGTGAGCAGTTCTTC. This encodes CSARAGPPGEQFF.

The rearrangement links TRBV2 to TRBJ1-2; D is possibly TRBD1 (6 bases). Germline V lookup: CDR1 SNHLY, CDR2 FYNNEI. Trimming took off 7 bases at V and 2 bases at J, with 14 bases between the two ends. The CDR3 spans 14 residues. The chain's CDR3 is CASTDGQRNYGYTF. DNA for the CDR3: TGTGCCAGCACCGACGGACAGCGGAACTATGGCTACACCTTC.

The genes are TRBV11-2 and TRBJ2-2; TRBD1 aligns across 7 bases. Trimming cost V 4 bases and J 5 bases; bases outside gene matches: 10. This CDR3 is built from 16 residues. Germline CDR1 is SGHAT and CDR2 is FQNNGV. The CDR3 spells CASSSPRDSITGELFF. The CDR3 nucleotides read TGTGCCAGCAGCTCCCCCCGGGACAGTATAACCGGGGAGCTGTTTTTT.

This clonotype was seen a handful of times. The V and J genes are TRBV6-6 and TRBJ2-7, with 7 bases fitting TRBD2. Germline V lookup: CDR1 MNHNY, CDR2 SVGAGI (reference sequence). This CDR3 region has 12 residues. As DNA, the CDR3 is TGTGTGAGTGGGCGGGAGAGGTACGAGCAGTACTTC. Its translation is CVSGRERYEQYF.

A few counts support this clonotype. The CDR3: CASSYTGQPQHF. In DNA, the CDR3 is TGTGCCAGCAGTTACACGGGTCAGCCCCAGCATTTT. J is TRBJ1-5 and V is TRBV6-2 or TRBV6-3; D is unclear. The CDR3 length is 12 residues. The V gene's germline CDR1 is MNHEY and CDR2 SVGEGT. Trimming removed 2 bases at V and 6 bases at J, with 5 bases between.

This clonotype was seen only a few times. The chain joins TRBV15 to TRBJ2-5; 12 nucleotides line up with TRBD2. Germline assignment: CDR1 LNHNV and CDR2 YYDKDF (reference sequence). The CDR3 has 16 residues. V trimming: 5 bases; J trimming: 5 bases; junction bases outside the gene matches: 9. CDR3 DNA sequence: TGTGCCACCAGCGGTGCTAGCGGGGGGGCCCGGGAGACCCAGTACTTC. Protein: CATSGASGGARETQYF.

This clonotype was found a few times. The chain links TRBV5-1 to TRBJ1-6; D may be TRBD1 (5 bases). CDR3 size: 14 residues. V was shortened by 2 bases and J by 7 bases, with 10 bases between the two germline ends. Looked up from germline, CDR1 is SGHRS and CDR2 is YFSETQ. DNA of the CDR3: TGCGCCAGCAGCTTCCGGGACGGAAATTCACCCCTCCACTTT. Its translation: CASSFRDGNSPLHF.

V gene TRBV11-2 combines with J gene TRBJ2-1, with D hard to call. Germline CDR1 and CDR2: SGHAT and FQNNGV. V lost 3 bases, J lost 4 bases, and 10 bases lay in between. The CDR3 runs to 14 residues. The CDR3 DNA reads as TGTGCCAGCAGCTTGGATGAAATTTACAATGAGCAGTTCTTC. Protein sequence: CASSLDEIYNEQFF.

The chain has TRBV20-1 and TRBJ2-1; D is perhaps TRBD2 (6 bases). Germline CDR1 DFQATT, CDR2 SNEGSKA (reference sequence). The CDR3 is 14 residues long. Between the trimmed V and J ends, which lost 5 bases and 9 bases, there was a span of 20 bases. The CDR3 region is CSAARGIRGGEQFF. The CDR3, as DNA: TGCAGTGCTGCCCGAGGGATTAGGGGAGGTGAGCAGTTCTTC.

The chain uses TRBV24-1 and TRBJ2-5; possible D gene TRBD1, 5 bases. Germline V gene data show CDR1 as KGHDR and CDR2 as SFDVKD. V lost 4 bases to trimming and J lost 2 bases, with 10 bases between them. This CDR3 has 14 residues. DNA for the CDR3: TGTGCCACCAGTGAGTCCACAGGACAAGAGACCCAGTACTTC. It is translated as CATSESTGQETQYF.

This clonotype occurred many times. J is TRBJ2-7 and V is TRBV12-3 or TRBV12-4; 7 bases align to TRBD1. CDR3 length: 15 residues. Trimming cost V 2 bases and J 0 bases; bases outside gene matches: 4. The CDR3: CASSLYRDSSYEQYF. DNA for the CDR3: TGTGCCAGCAGTTTATACCGGGACAGCTCCTACGAGCAGTACTTC.

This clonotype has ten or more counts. CDR3 protein: CSVEDLHQETQYF. The CDR3 DNA is TGCAGCGTTGAAGATCTGCACCAAGAGACCCAGTACTTC. The chain has TRBV29-1 and TRBJ2-5; no clear D. Germline CDR1 SQVTM, CDR2 ANQGSEA. The ends were cut back, 0 bases at V and 0 bases at J, with 5 bases in the middle. The CDR3 is made up of 13 amino acids.

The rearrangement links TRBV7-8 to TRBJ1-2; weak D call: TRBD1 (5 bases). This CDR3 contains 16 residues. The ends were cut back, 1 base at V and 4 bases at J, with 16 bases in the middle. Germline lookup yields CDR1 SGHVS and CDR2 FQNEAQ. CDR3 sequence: CASSLGAGPSLYGYTF. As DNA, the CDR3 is TGTGCCAGCAGCTTAGGGGCAGGGCCTTCCCTCTATGGCTACACCTTC.

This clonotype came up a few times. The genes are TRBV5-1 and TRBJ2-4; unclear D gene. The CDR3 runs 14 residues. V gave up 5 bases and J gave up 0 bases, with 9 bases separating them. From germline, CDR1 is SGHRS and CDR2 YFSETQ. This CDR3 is CASREGVAKNIQYF. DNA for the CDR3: TGCGCCAGCAGAGAAGGAGTAGCCAAAAACATTCAGTACTTC.

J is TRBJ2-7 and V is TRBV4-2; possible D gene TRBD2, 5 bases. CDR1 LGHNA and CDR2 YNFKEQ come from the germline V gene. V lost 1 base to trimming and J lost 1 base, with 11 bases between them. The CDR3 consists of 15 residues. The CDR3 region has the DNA TGTGCCAGCAGCCAAGGGCAAACGGGGTCCTACGAGCAGTACTTC. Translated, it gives CASSQGQTGSYEQYF.

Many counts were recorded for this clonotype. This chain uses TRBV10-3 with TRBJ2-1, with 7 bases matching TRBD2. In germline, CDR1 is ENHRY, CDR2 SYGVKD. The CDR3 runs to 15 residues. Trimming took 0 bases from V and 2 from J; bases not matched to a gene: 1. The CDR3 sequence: CAISESAGAYNEQFF. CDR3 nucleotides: TGTGCCATCAGTGAGTCGGCGGGGGCCTACAATGAGCAGTTCTTC.

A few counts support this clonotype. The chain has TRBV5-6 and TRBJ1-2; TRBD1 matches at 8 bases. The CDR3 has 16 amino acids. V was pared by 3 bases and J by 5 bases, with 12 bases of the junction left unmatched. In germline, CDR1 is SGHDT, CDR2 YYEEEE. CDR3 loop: CASSYPAGDRTYGYTF. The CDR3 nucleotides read TGTGCCAGCAGCTACCCTGCTGGGGACAGGACGTATGGCTACACCTTC. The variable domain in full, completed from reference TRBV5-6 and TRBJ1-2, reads DAGVTQSPTHLIKTRGQQVTLRCSPKSGHDTVSWYQQALGQGPQFIFQYYEEEERQRGNFPDRFSGHQFPNYSSELNVNALLLGDSALYLCASSYPAGDRTYGYTFGSGTRLTVV.

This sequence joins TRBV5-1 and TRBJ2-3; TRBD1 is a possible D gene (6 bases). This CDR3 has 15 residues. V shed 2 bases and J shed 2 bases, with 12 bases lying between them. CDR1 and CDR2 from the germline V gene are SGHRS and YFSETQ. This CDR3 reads CASSLIQGVTDTQYF. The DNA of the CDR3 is TGCGCCAGCAGCTTAATACAGGGTGTCACAGATACGCAGTATTTT.

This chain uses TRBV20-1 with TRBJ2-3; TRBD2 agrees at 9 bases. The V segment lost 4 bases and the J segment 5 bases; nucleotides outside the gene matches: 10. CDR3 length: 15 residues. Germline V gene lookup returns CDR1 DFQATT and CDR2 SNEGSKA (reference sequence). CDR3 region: CSATTGTSWEDTQYF. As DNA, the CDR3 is TGCAGTGCTACAACCGGGACTAGCTGGGAAGATACGCAGTATTTT.

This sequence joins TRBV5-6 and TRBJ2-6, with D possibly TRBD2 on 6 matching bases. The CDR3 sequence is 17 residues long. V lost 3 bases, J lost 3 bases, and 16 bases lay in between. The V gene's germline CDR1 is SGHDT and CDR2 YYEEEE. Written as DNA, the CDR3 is TGTGCCAGCAGCTGGGGAGGAGTGTTACTTGGGGCCAACGTCCTGACTTTC. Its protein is CASSWGGVLLGANVLTF.

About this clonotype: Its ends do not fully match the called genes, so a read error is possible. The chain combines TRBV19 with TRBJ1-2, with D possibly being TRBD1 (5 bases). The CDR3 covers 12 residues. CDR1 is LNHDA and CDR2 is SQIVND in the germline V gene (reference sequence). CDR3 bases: TGTGCCAGTAGTATAGCCCACAGGCCCACCGCCTTC. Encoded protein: CASSIAHRPTAF.

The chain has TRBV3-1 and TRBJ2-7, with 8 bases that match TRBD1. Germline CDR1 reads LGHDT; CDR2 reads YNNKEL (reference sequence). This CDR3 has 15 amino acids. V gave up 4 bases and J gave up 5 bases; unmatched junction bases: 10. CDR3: CASSRPNRGADEQYF. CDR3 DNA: TGTGCCAGCAGCCGCCCTAACAGGGGGGCCGACGAGCAGTACTTC.

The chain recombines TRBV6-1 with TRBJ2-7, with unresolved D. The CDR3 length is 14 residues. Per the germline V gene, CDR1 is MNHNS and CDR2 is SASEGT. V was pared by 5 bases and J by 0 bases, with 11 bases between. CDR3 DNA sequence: TGTGCCAGCAGTAAGAGCGTAGTCTCCTACGAGCAGTACTTC. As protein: CASSKSVVSYEQYF.